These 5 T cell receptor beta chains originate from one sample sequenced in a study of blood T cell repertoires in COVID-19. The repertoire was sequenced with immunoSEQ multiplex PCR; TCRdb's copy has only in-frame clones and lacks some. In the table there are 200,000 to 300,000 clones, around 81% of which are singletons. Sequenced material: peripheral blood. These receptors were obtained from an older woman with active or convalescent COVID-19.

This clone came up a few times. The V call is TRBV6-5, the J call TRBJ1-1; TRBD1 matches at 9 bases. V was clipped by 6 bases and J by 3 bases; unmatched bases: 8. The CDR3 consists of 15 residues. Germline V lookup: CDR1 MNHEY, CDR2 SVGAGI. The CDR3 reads CASSRTGGLDTEAFF. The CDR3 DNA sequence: TGTGCCAGCAGCCGTACAGGGGGCTTGGACACTGAAGCTTTCTTT.

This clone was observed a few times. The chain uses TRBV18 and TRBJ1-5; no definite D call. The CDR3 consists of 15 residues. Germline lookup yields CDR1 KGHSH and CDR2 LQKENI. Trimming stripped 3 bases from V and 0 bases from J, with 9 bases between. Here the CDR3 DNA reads TGTGCCAGCTCACCTAGCCATAATAGCAATCAGCCCCAGCATTTT. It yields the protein CASSPSHNSNQPQHF. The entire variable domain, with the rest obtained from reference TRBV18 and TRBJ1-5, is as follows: NAGVMQNPRHLVRRRGQEARLRCSPMKGHSHVYWYRQLPEEGLKFMVYLQKENIIDESGMPKERFSAEFPKEGPSILRIQQVVRGDSAAYFCASSPSHNSNQPQHFGDGTRLSIL.

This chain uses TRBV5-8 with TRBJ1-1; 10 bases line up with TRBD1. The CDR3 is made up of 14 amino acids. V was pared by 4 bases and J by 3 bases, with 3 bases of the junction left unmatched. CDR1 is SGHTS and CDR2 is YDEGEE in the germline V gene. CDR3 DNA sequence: TGTGCCAGCAGCGCCGGGACAGGGGACACTGAAGCTTTCTTT. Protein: CASSAGTGDTEAFF. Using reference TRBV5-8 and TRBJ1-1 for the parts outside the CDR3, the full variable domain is EAGVTQSPTHLIKTRGQQATLRCSPISGHTSVYWYQQALGLGLQFLLWYDEGEERNRGNFPPRFSGRQFPNYSSELNVNALELEDSALYLCASSAGTGDTEAFFGQGTRLTVV.

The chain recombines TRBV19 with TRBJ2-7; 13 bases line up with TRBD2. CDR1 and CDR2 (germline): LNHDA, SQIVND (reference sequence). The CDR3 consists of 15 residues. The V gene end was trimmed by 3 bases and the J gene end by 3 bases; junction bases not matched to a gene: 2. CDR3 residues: CASSIRLAGGYEQYF. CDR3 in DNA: TGTGCCAGTAGTATCCGACTAGCGGGAGGCTACGAGCAGTACTTC.

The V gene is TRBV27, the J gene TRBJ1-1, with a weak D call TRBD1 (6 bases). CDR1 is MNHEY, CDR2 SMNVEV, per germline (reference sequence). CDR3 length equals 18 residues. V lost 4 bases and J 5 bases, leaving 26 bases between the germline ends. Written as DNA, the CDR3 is TGTGCCAGCAGTTCCATTCGGGGGGGCGCGGCTTCTTCGACTGAAGCTTTCTTT. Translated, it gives CASSSIRGGAASSTEAFF.